Here is one T cell receptor beta chain with its context. Its antigen is still unknown. CDR3 size: 17 residues. V gave up 3 bases and J gave up 0 bases, with 17 bases separating them. CDR1 is SGHRS and CDR2 is YFSETQ in the germline V gene. Quantitative 5'-RACE with molecular barcodes generated TCR beta libraries. TCRdb ran MiXCR on the 5' RACE reads and lists one entry per CDR3 protein. The sample shows about 500,000 distinct CDR3 sequences, over 9.5% of them seen only once. The data derive from a study of CD8 T cells in ankylosing spondylitis. General observations from the study: Reported data indicate significant enrichment of disease-linked clones within matched ankylosing spondylitis synovial fluid. Blood of patients with ankylosing spondylitis appeared to be characterized by a TCR beta motif of eight or nine highly homologous variants. Disease-linked clones proved CD8+ and comparatively uncommon in peripheral blood. Earlier reports found some motif variants in synovial fluid and blood in reactive arthritis.

The chain employs TRBV5-1 and TRBJ2-3, with D perhaps TRBD1 (6 bases). Sequencing input: blood, either unsorted or a sorted T cell fraction (not recorded which). The receptor was derived from a male donor with ankylosing spondylitis. CDR3 in amino acids: CASSWGSLGASTDTQYF. The CDR3 nucleotides read TGCGCCAGCAGCTGGGGCAGTTTGGGGGCGAGCACAGATACGCAGTATTTT.